This T cell receptor beta chain was captured in a study of spatial heterogeneity in lung cancer. Background on the study: Sequence detection consistently recorded a greater number of beta-chain than alpha-chain sequences. Every unique TCR and UMI combination, on average, appeared more than ten times in raw reads.

This CDR3 is built from 17 residues. Every TCR cDNA molecule carried a tag that served as a unique molecular identifier. TCRdb reprocessed the 5' RACE reads with MiXCR, giving one entry per CDR3 protein. The data show around 75,000 distinct CDR3 sequences, 13% seen once. Time point here: sample taken at primary tumor resection. Researchers sequenced whole RNA taken from tumor, nontumor lung or frozen PBMC without sorting. The donor population consisted of over 55 patients with untreated, early-stage non-small cell lung cancer. The material sequenced was PBMCs, taken at surgery. This rearrangement joins TRBV12-2 to TRBJ2-7; the D segment call TRBD1 is taken from the table without a DNA check. TRBV12-2 is designated a pseudogene. This sequence originates from a male donor with early-stage non-small cell lung cancer. The CDR3 loop is CASRLGRTGGKAYEQYF. As DNA, the CDR3 is TGTGCAAGTCGCTTAGGGCGGACAGGGGGAAAGGCCTACGAGCAGTACTTC.